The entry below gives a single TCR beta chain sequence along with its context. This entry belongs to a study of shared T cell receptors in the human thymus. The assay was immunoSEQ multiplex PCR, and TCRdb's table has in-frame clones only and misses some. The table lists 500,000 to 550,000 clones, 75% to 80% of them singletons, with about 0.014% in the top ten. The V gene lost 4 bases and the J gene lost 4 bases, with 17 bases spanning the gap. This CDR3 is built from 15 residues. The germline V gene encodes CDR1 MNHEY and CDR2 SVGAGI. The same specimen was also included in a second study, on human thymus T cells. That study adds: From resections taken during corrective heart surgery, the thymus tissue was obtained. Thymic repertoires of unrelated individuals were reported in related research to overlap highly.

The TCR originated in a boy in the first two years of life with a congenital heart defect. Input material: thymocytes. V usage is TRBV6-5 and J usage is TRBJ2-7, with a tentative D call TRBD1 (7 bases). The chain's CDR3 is CASSFRDSGLYEQYF. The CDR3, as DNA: TGTGCCAGCAGTTTCCGGGACAGCGGGCTTTACGAGCAGTACTTC.